One and the same sample provided the 2 T cell receptor beta chains below, sequenced in a study of cytomegalovirus exposure and HLA in healthy donors. The PCR made use of 60 Vbeta and 13 Jbeta primers. Assay: immunoSEQ multiplex PCR; the TCRdb copy retains only in-frame clones and omits some. The profile shows approximately 91,000 clones, about 89% of them singletons. The material sequenced was PBMCs. All receptors come from a man aged 25 to 45 in good health and CMV-seropositive.

The CDR3 reads CASSPRTGSYEQYF. The CDR3 DNA follows: TGTGCCAGCAGCCCAAGGACAGGGAGCTACGAGCAGTACTTC. The V gene is TRBV11-2, the J gene TRBJ2-7; 8 bases match TRBD1. The CDR3 has 14 residues. Trimming took 5 bases from V and 3 from J; bases not matched to a gene: 6. The germline gives CDR1 SGHAT, CDR2 FQNNGV.

In the case of this clone: The junction departs from germline at one end; a sequencing error may be responsible. V usage is TRBV7-7 and J usage is TRBJ1-1, with 12 bases lining up with TRBD1. The germline V gene encodes CDR1 SSHAT and CDR2 FNYEAQ (reference sequence). CDR3 length equals 19 residues. CDR3 sequence: CASSLGHRDRGRRSTEAFF. CDR3 nucleotide sequence: TGTGCTAGCAGCTTAGGACACCGGGACAGGGGGCGGCGGAGCACTGAAGCTTTCTTT.